This T cell receptor (beta chain) was sequenced for a study of control samples from healthy donors and cancer patients. Some clones are missing from TCRdb's copy, which holds only in-frame ones; the method was immunoSEQ multiplex PCR. The data hold approximately 220,000 clones, with just under 95% observed a single time. Trimming removed 4 bases from V and 3 bases from J; junction bases left unmatched: 7. Germline CDR1 and CDR2: KGHDR and SFDVKD. The CDR3 length is 16 residues. This clonotype was obtained from a man over 45 in good health. The genes are TRBV24-1 and TRBJ2-5, with 10 positions matching TRBD2. The sequenced material came from blood. CDR3 sequence: CATSDSGGAGKETQYF. The CDR3 nucleotides are TGTGCCACCAGTGACAGCGGGGGGGCGGGGAAAGAGACCCAGTACTTC.